These T cell receptor beta chains were read from a single sample in a study of OX40 agonist ivuxolimab in advanced cancers. Sequencing used immunoSEQ multiplex PCR; TCRdb keeps in-frame clones, though not all of them. The sample carries tens of thousands of clones, about 89% recorded once. The sequences come from CD4+ or CD8+ T cells sorted from blood, collected in a trial of the OX40 agonist ivuxolimab. The receptors here all came from an adult with an advanced solid tumor such as melanoma, head and neck, liver or kidney cancer. CDR3s include the opening cysteine and the closing phenylalanine or tryptophan. D genes are given only for firm matches. Expanded clones get a size class; other rows say once, few or many, or leave the size out.

j_call | clone_size | v_call | d_call | cdr3_aa | cdr3_nt
TRBJ2-3 | - | TRBV7-8 | TRBD2 | CASSLELAGGLDTQYF | TGTGCCAGCAGCTTAGAACTAGCGGGAGGACTAGATACGCAGTATTTT
TRBJ2-2 | - | TRBV6-6 | - | CASQGGLNTGELFF | TGTGCCTCCCAGGGGGGATTGAACACCGGGGAGCTGTTTTTT
TRBJ2-2 | - | TRBV30 | - | CACSGTNTGELFF | TGTGCCTGTAGCGGTACGAACACCGGGGAGCTGTTTTTT
TRBJ2-7 | - | TRBV11-2 | - | CASSLEVGRNEQYF | TGTGCCAGCAGCTTAGAGGTGGGGCGCAACGAGCAGTACTTC
TRBJ2-1 | - | TRBV28 | - | CASSLGYPYNEQFF | TGTGCCAGCAGTTTAGGTTATCCCTACAATGAGCAGTTCTTC
TRBJ1-2 | - | TRBV18 | TRBD1 | CASSPGQGRDYGYTF | TGTGCCAGCTCCCCGGGACAGGGAAGGGACTATGGCTACACCTTC
TRBJ2-5 | - | TRBV6-5 | - | CASSEVETQYF | TGTGCCAGCAGTGAAGTCGAGACCCAGTACTTC
TRBJ1-1 | - | TRBV30 | - | CAWAMYGGDTEAFF | TGTGCCTGGGCTATGTACGGGGGCGACACTGAAGCTTTCTTT
TRBJ2-1 | - | TRBV28 | - | CASSHYQDSGNSYNEQFF | TGTGCCAGCAGCCATTATCAGGACTCGGGGAACTCCTACAATGAGCAGTTCTTC
TRBJ1-6 | - | TRBV2 | - | CASSEGGSSYNSPLHF | TGTGCCAGCAGTGAAGGGGGAAGCTCCTATAATTCACCCCTCCACTTT
TRBJ2-1 | - | TRBV2 | TRBD2 | CASSSGLVMNEQFF | TGTGCCAGCAGTTCGGGACTAGTGATGAATGAGCAGTTCTTC
TRBJ2-1 | - | TRBV7-3 | - | CASSLGPGSNEQFF | TGTGCCAGCAGCTTAGGGCCAGGGAGCAATGAGCAGTTCTTC
TRBJ2-5 | - | TRBV9 | TRBD2 | CASSVGSGAGETQYF | TGTGCCAGCAGCGTCGGTAGCGGGGCAGGAGAGACCCAGTACTTC
TRBJ2-5 | once | TRBV7-2 | - | CASSSQREETQYF | TGTGCCAGCAGCTCACAGCGGGAAGAGACCCAGTACTTC
TRBJ1-1 | - | TRBV28 | - | CASSLSVGAAAFF | TGTGCCAGCAGTTTATCGGTTGGGGCGGCGGCTTTCTTT
TRBJ1-2 | - | TRBV10-3 | - | CAIGQSGADGYTF | TGTGCCATCGGCCAATCAGGGGCTGATGGCTACACCTTC
TRBJ2-3 | once | TRBV10-3 | TRBD1 | CATRTGVGTDTQYF | TGTGCCACCCGGACAGGGGTCGGCACAGATACGCAGTATTTT
TRBJ2-2 | - | TRBV30 | - | CAWGRFGELFF | TGTGCCTGGGGCCGCTTCGGGGAGCTGTTTTTT
TRBJ2-1 | - | TRBV28 | - | CASSLSPHEQFF | TGTGCCAGCAGTTTATCCCCCCATGAGCAGTTCTTC
TRBJ2-1 | - | TRBV7-3 | TRBD2 | CASSWSGGVNNEQFF | TGTGCCAGCAGCTGGAGCGGGGGTGTCAACAATGAGCAGTTCTTC
TRBJ1-5 | - | TRBV15 | - | CATSFGGGAGNQPRHF | -
TRBJ2-5 | - | TRBV4-1 | - | CASSQGTLRSETQYF | TGCGCCAGCAGCCAGGGGACACTCCGGTCGGAGACCCAGTACTTC
TRBJ2-2 | - | TRBV9 | TRBD1 | CASCPTGQGVGELFF | TGTGCCAGCTGTCCCACCGGACAGGGCGTCGGGGAGCTGTTTTTT
TRBJ2-1 | - | TRBV2 | - | CASIQDSYNEQFF | TGTGCCAGCATACAGGACTCCTACAATGAGCAGTTCTTC
TRBJ1-1 | - | TRBV10-1 | - | CASSGQKNTEAFF | TGCGCCAGCAGTGGACAGAAGAACACTGAAGCTTTCTTT
TRBJ2-3 | - | TRBV19 | TRBD1 | CASSIGTGGIDTQYF | TGTGCCAGTAGTATCGGGACAGGGGGTATAGATACGCAGTATTTT
TRBJ1-2 | - | TRBV28 | TRBD1 | CASSLTGGIRYGYTF | TGTGCCAGCAGTCTCACAGGGGGCATTAGATATGGCTACACCTTC
TRBJ1-4 | - | TRBV18 | - | CASSGDLNEKLFF | TGTGCCAGCTCGGGGGATTTGAATGAAAAACTGTTTTTT
TRBJ2-4 | - | TRBV4-1 | - | CASSQSGTLLAKNIQYF | TGCGCCAGCAGCCAGTCCGGGACGCTACTAGCCAAAAACATTCAGTACTTC
TRBJ2-7 | - | TRBV25-1 | - | CASSGTGLGYEQYF | TGTGCCAGCAGTGGAACAGGGTTAGGCTACGAGCAGTACTTC
TRBJ1-2 | - | TRBV28 | - | CASRRGPYGYTF | TGTGCCAGCAGGAGGGGACCTTATGGCTACACCTTC
TRBJ1-1 | - | TRBV18 | - | CASSVEGLNTEAFF | TGTGCCAGCTCGGTGGAGGGACTGAACACTGAAGCTTTCTTT
TRBJ2-5 | - | TRBV18 | TRBD2 | CASSPVVAGGGETQYF | TGTGCCAGCTCACCGGTGGTCGCGGGAGGAGGTGAGACCCAGTACTTC
TRBJ2-7 | - | TRBV11-2 | TRBD2 | CASSLAAGGHFYEQYF | TGTGCCAGCAGCTTAGCTGCGGGGGGCCATTTCTACGAGCAGTACTTC
TRBJ2-1 | - | TRBV29-1 | TRBD2 | CSVEASGGNEQFF | TGCAGCGTTGAGGCTAGCGGGGGCAATGAGCAGTTCTTC
TRBJ1-5 | few | TRBV2 | - | CASSEATGYQPQHF | TGTGCCAGCAGTGAAGCAACAGGCTATCAGCCCCAGCATTTT
TRBJ2-1 | few | TRBV28 | TRBD2 | CASREREDTYNEQFF | TGTGCCAGCAGGGAGCGGGAGGATACCTACAATGAGCAGTTCTTC
TRBJ2-7 | few | TRBV7-8 | TRBD2 | CASSSYSGSNEQYF | TGTGCCAGCAGCTCTTATAGCGGGAGCAACGAGCAGTACTTC
TRBJ2-7 | - | TRBV5-5 | TRBD2 | CASSSPGLGTYEQYF | TGTGCCAGCAGCTCTCCGGGACTAGGGACCTACGAGCAGTACTTC
TRBJ2-1 | - | TRBV7-3 | TRBD2 | CASSSRTSGGANEQFF | TGTGCCAGCAGCTCGCGGACTAGCGGGGGGGCCAATGAGCAGTTCTTC
TRBJ1-1 | - | TRBV6-1 | TRBD1 | CASSEFLGGTGGGNTEAFF | TGTGCCAGCAGTGAATTTCTTGGTGGGACAGGGGGAGGGAACACTGAAGCTTTCTTT